Below, one T cell receptor (beta chain) is given with its context. The germline V gene encodes CDR1 SNHLY and CDR2 FYNNEI. Trimming cost V 6 bases and J 8 bases; bases outside gene matches: 8. The length of the CDR3 is 13 residues. In the original workflow: Estimated nucleated cell counts came from reference gene primer amplification. Profiling relied on immunoSEQ multiplex PCR, and the TCRdb table lists in-frame clones only, not all of them. The DNA was the basis for D and trimming; V, J and clone size are from that table. The table lists 400,000 to 550,000 clones, roughly 89% of them singletons. The data derive from a study of blood T cell repertoires in COVID-19.

The J gene is TRBJ1-2, the V gene TRBV2; 8 bases fit TRBD1. What was sequenced was peripheral blood. The clonotype originates from a woman in her thirties with acute or convalescent COVID-19. CDR3 amino acids: CASSRGRSEGYTF. CDR3 coding DNA: TGTGCCAGCAGCAGGGGGCGATCCGAGGGCTACACCTTC. The full variable domain, its missing parts supplied by reference TRBV2 and TRBJ1-2, is EPEVTQTPSHQVTQMGQEVILRCVPISNHLYFYWYRQILGQKVEFLVSFYNNEISEKSEIFDDQFSVERPDGSNFTLKIRSTKLEDSAMYFCASSRGRSEGYTFGSGTRLTVV.